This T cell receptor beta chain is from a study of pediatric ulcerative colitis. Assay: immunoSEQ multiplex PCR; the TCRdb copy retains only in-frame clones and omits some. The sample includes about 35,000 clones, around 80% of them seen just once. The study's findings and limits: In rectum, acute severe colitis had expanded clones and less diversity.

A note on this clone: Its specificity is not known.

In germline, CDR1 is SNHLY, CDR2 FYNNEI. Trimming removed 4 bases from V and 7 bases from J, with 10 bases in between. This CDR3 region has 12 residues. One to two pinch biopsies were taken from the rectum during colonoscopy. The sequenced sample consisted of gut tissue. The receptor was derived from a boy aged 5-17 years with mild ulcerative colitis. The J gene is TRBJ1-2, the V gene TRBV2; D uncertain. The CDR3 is CASSGRAAGYTF. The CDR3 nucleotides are TGTGCCAGCAGTGGGCGGGCGGCTGGCTACACCTTC.